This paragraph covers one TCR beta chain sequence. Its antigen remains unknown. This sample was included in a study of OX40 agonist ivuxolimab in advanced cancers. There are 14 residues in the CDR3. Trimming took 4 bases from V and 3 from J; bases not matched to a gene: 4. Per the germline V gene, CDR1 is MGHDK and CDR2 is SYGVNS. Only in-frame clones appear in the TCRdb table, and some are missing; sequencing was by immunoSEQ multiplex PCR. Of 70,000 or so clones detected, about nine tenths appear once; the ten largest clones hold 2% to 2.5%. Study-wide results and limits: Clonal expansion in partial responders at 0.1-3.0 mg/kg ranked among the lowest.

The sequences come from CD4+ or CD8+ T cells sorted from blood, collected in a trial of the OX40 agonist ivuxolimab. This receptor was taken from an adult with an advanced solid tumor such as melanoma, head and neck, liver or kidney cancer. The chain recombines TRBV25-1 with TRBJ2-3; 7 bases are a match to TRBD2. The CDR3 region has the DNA TGTGCCAGCAGTGCTCGACTAGCAACAGATACGCAGTATTTT. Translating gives CASSARLATDTQYF.